One and the same sample provided the 32 T cell receptor beta chains below, sequenced in a study of CDR3 diversity in severe acne. MiXCR, run by TCRdb on the PCR reads, gives a single entry per CDR3 protein. The sample lists under 100,000 distinct CDR3 sequences, over 45% occurring once. The source material was blood. The source of these receptors is a male donor in good health, serving as a control.

The table lists this clonotype with many counts. The gene calls are TRBV6-1 and TRBJ2-1; tentatively, D is TRBD1 or TRBD2 (5 bases each). Germline assignment: CDR1 MNHNS and CDR2 SASEGT. The CDR3 sequence is 15 residues long. V dropped 2 bases and J dropped 8 bases, with 16 bases sitting between them. CDR3 DNA: TGTGCCAGCAGTGAAAATTGGGTGTTGGGGGATGAGCAGTTCTTC. It yields the protein CASSENWVLGDEQFF.

Concerning this clonotype itself: Sequence at one end of the junction differs from germline and may be a read error. The chain has TRBV7-3 and TRBJ2-5; 9 bases fit TRBD2. Germline V gene data show CDR1 as SGHTA and CDR2 as FQGTGA. The CDR3 covers 17 residues. The CDR3 sequence: CASSDPPRGGGRETQYF. DNA for the CDR3: TGCGCCAGCAGCGATCCTCCTCGCGGGGGGGGCCGGGAGACCCAGTACTTC.

V gene TRBV15 combines with J gene TRBJ1-5; D remains ambiguous. The CDR3 runs 19 residues. CDR1 LNHNV and CDR2 YYDKDF come from the germline V gene (reference sequence). Trimming shortened V by 2 bases and J by 4 bases, and 24 bases separated the two germline ends. The CDR3 DNA follows: TGTGCCACCAGCAGAAAATTGGGATCTTACAGCGTTAAAAATCAGCCCCAGCATTTT. Protein product: CATSRKLGSYSVKNQPQHF.

This clonotype occurred once. V and J are TRBV12-3 or TRBV12-4 and TRBJ1-1, with D tentatively TRBD1 (5 bases). Trimming removed 3 bases from V and 6 bases from J, with 23 bases in between. This CDR3 comprises 17 residues. The CDR3 is CASSFYRRPTVTPEAFF. Here the CDR3 DNA reads TGTGCCAGCAGTTTCTACAGGAGGCCCACAGTAACACCTGAAGCTTTCTTT.

This clonotype has at least ten counts. This chain links TRBV7-9 with TRBJ2-7; D unresolved. Trimming took off 3 bases at V and 2 bases at J, with 5 bases between the two ends. Germline lookup yields CDR1 SEHNR and CDR2 FQNEAQ (reference sequence). This CDR3 has 12 amino acids. CDR3: CASSFGPYEQYF. In DNA form, the CDR3 reads TGTGCCAGCAGCTTCGGCCCCTACGAGCAGTACTTC.

V usage is TRBV12-3 or TRBV12-4 and J usage is TRBJ1-1, with a weak D call TRBD1 (5 bases). Trimming left V 0 bases short and J 5 bases short, with 10 bases between. The CDR3 is made up of 14 amino acids. CDR3 amino acids: CASSLARGETEAFF. CDR3 bases: TGTGCCAGCAGTTTAGCGCGGGGGGAAACTGAAGCTTTCTTT.

This clonotype has a handful of counts. Germline is not matched at one junction end, which may reflect a read error. The rearrangement links TRBV2 to TRBJ1-2, with 8 bases aligning to TRBD1. The CDR3 sequence is 14 residues long. Germline V gives CDR1 SNHLY, CDR2 FYNNEI. In nucleotides, the CDR3 is TGTGCCAGCACGACCGGACAGGGAAACTTTGGCTACACCTTC. Translated, it gives CASTTGQGNFGYTF.

This clonotype was seen more than once but under ten times. Its ends do not fully match the called genes, so a read error is possible. V gene TRBV7-8 combines with J gene TRBJ2-5; D not certain. This CDR3 comprises 12 residues. Germline assignment: CDR1 SGHVS and CDR2 FQNEAQ. The CDR3 protein is CASSQVGETQYF. CDR3 in DNA: TGCGCCAGCAGCCAAGTTGGAGAGACCCAGTACTTC.

The chain recombines TRBV5-4 with TRBJ2-5; 11 bases align to TRBD2. Germline CDR1 is SGHNT and CDR2 is YYREEE (reference sequence). V gave up 4 bases and J gave up 5 bases; unmatched junction bases: 19. The CDR3 has 19 amino acids. The CDR3 DNA reads as TGTGCCAGCAGCCGCGGATTAGCGGGGGGGCCGGGGGGTTTCGAGACCCAGTACTTC. It is translated as CASSRGLAGGPGGFETQYF.

This chain links TRBV19 with TRBJ2-6; TRBD2 is a possible D gene (6 bases). The ends were cut back, 3 bases at V and 0 bases at J, with 15 bases in the middle. The CDR3 spans 18 residues. Germline V gene lookup returns CDR1 LNHDA and CDR2 SQIVND (reference sequence). The chain's CDR3 is CASSIRAGPISGANVLTF. The CDR3 DNA reads as TGTGCCAGTAGTATTAGGGCGGGACCCATCTCTGGGGCCAACGTCCTGACTTTC.

By sample fraction, this clonotype is medium-sized. J is TRBJ2-3 and V is TRBV5-1; D not resolved. CDR3 length: 14 residues. The V gene's germline CDR1 is SGHRS and CDR2 YFSETQ. Between the trimmed V and J ends, which lost 2 bases and 0 bases, there was a span of 7 bases. In DNA form, the CDR3 reads TGCGCCAGCAGCTTACTACTAAGCACAGATACGCAGTATTTT. It encodes CASSLLLSTDTQYF.

The rearrangement uses TRBV9 and TRBJ1-5; D gene ambiguous. Deletions cut 0 bases from V and 4 bases from J, with 11 bases between. Per germline, CDR1 SGDLS and CDR2 YYNGEE. This CDR3 is built from 15 residues. The CDR3 DNA sequence: TGTGCCAGCAGCGTAGCCCCGGCATCTAATCAGCCCCAGCATTTT. It specifies CASSVAPASNQPQHF. Based on the CDR3 plus reference TRBV9 and TRBJ1-5, the full variable domain is DSGVTQTPKHLITATGQRVTLRCSPRSGDLSVYWYQQSLDQGLQFLIQYYNGEERAKGNILERFSAQQFPDLHSELNLSSLELGDSALYFCASSVAPASNQPQHFGDGTRLSIL.

This clonotype was seen more than once but under ten times. The chain carries TRBV7-9 and TRBJ2-7; TRBD2 agrees at 11 bases. Germline lookup yields CDR1 SEHNR and CDR2 FQNEAQ (reference sequence). V lost 4 bases, J lost 5 bases, and 10 bases stayed unmatched. The CDR3 spans 16 residues. The CDR3 DNA reads as TGTGCCAGCAGCTCGGGACTAGCGGAGCGCCGGGACGAGCAGTACTTC. Residues: CASSSGLAERRDEQYF. Filled out from reference TRBV7-9 and TRBJ2-7, the complete variable domain reads DTGVSQNPRHKITKRGQNVTFRCDPISEHNRLYWYRQTLGQGPEFLTYFQNEAQLEKSRLLSDRFSAERPKGSFSTLEIQRTEQGDSAMYLCASSSGLAERRDEQYFGPGTRLTVT.

The chain combines TRBV30 with TRBJ1-2; D is undetermined. Germline V gene data show CDR1 as GTSNPN and CDR2 as SVGIG (reference sequence). V lost 2 bases and J 13 bases, leaving 14 bases between the germline ends. The CDR3 spans 11 residues. Here the CDR3 reads CAWSLTKGTTF. The CDR3 region has the DNA TGTGCCTGGAGTCTAACAAAGGGTACCACCTTC.

The gene calls are TRBV9 and TRBJ1-1; D possibly corresponds to TRBD1 (5 bases). The germline V gene has CDR1 SGDLS and CDR2 YYNGEE. CDR3 length: 13 amino acids. Deletions cut 0 bases from V and 8 bases from J, with 11 bases between. CDR3 protein: CASSVEGDGEAFF. The DNA for the CDR3 is TGTGCCAGCAGCGTAGAAGGGGACGGGGAAGCTTTCTTT.

This clonotype was seen more than once but under ten times. This sequence joins TRBV29-1 and TRBJ2-5; D is perhaps TRBD2 (5 bases). The V gene lost 8 bases and the J gene lost 2 bases, with 15 bases spanning the gap. Germline V CDR1 and CDR2: SQVTM, ANQGSEA. The CDR3 has 13 amino acids. CDR3 DNA: TGCAGCTGCCTTTTACCGGGGCAAGAGACCCAGTACTTC. Encoded protein: CSCLLPGQETQYF. Based on the CDR3 plus reference TRBV29-1 and TRBJ2-5, the full variable domain is SAVISQKPSRDICQRGTSLTIQCQVDSQVTMMFWYRQQPGQSLTLIATANQGSEATYESGFVIDKFPISRPNLTFSTLTVSNMSPEDSSIYLCSCLLPGQETQYFGPGTRLLVL.

The chain employs TRBV10-1 and TRBJ2-7; D may be TRBD2 (6 bases). The CDR3 is made up of 14 amino acids. In germline, CDR1 is WNHNN, CDR2 SYGVQD (reference sequence). V shed 9 bases and J shed 2 bases, with 17 bases lying between them. As DNA, the CDR3 is TGCGCCAGTGCGGGGCTAGCGACCGCCTACGAGCAGTACTTC. Amino acids: CASAGLATAYEQYF.

The V and J genes are TRBV14 and TRBJ1-3; D is ambiguous. Germline V gene lookup returns CDR1 SGHDN and CDR2 FVKESK. Trimming left V 3 bases short and J 11 bases short, with 11 bases between. The CDR3 runs to 12 residues. The DNA of the CDR3 is TGTGCCAGCAGCCAGGAAGCGAACGCCATATATTTT. The encoded protein is CASSQEANAIYF.

The chain couples TRBV19 to TRBJ1-1; 9 positions agree with TRBD1. This CDR3 spans 13 amino acids. CDR1 is LNHDA, CDR2 SQIVND, per germline (reference sequence). Losses at the gene ends were 6 bases for V and 5 bases for J; bases not matched to a gene: 4. The CDR3 DNA sequence: TGTGCCAGTAGACAGGGGGCGGGTACTGAAGCTTTCTTT. Its protein product is CASRQGAGTEAFF.

Points on this clonotype: The junction shows a germline mismatch at one end, possibly a read error. The chain has TRBV19 and TRBJ2-5, with TRBD2 identical over 12 bases. This CDR3 contains 16 residues. Germline CDR1 reads LNHDA; CDR2 reads SQIVND (reference sequence). CDR3 in DNA: TGTGCCTCCCGCCGGTGGACTAGCGGGAACCATGAGACCCAGTACTTC. Its translation: CASRRWTSGNHETQYF. Together with reference TRBV19 and TRBJ2-5, the CDR3 gives the full variable domain: DGGITQSPKYLFRKEGQNVTLSCEQNLNHDAMYWYRQDPGQGLRLIYYSQIVNDFQKGDIAEGYSVSREKKESFPLTVTSAQKNPTAFYLCASRRWTSGNHETQYFGPGTRLLVL.

The genes are TRBV28 and TRBJ1-2; 8 positions agree with TRBD1. CDR1 is MDHEN and CDR2 is SYDVKM in the germline V gene. This CDR3 is 15 amino acids long. Trimming took 5 bases from V and 2 from J; bases not matched to a gene: 7. The DNA of the CDR3 is TGTGCCAGCAGTCCTCGCCGGACAGGGAACTATGGCTACACCTTC. Amino acid sequence: CASSPRRTGNYGYTF.

Details on this clonotype: The limits of the CDR3 on the DNA are not certain, so only TCRdb's listed CDR3 is given. The chain couples TRBV6-5 to TRBJ1-5; the table's TRBD1 call for D was not verified on the DNA. Looked up from germline, CDR1 is MNHEY and CDR2 is SVGAGI. 19 amino acids form the CDR3, both terminal residues included. CDR3 residues: CASSPVGEKLFFGSGTQHF.

The chain has TRBV20-1 and TRBJ2-7; the match to TRBD2 covers 9 bases. CDR1 DFQATT and CDR2 SNEGSKA come from the germline V gene (reference sequence). The CDR3 is 14 residues long. Losses at the gene ends were 1 base for V and 2 bases for J; bases not matched to a gene: 3. The chain's CDR3 is CSARALAGTYEQYF. CDR3 DNA: TGCAGTGCTAGAGCCCTAGCGGGAACCTACGAGCAGTACTTC.

In this sample, this clonotype turned up many times. The chain recombines TRBV12-3 or TRBV12-4 with TRBJ2-5, with D perhaps TRBD1 (5 bases). Trimming took 3 bases from V and 7 from J, leaving 15 bases between them. The CDR3 runs 14 residues. The CDR3 sequence: CASSFNGHWGTQYF. The DNA of the CDR3 is TGTGCCAGCAGTTTTAACGGACATTGGGGGACCCAGTACTTC.

The chain carries TRBV25-1 and TRBJ2-1, with D unresolved. This CDR3 is 14 amino acids long. V lost 1 base, J lost 6 bases, and 10 bases lay in between. CDR1 MGHDK and CDR2 SYGVNS come from the germline V gene. CDR3 loop: CASSEFGRLNEQFF. CDR3 bases: TGTGCCAGCAGTGAATTTGGGCGGCTCAATGAGCAGTTCTTC.

This clonotype was observed many times. The J gene is TRBJ2-2, the V gene TRBV29-1; 9 positions agree with TRBD2. Germline CDR1 is SQVTM and CDR2 is ANQGSEA. With 5 bases clipped from V and 5 bases from J, the junction kept 15 bases outside the gene matches. The CDR3 runs 17 residues. CDR3: CSVLTPLAGEATGELFF. The CDR3 DNA follows: TGCAGCGTTCTCACCCCCTTAGCGGGAGAGGCGACCGGGGAGCTGTTTTTT.

This clonotype was seen only once. V and J are TRBV19 and TRBJ1-1; possibly TRBD1 for D (5 bases). The CDR3 is made up of 14 amino acids. Trimming cost V 7 bases and J 4 bases, with 16 bases left between them. The V gene's germline CDR1 is LNHDA and CDR2 SQIVND (reference sequence). CDR3 sequence (DNA): TGTGCCAGTACCCCCGGGGGTAGATTCACTGAAGCTTTCTTT. Amino acids: CASTPGGRFTEAFF.

Comments on this clonotype: A read error is possible here, since a much larger clone lies one base away. The chain is built from TRBV5-4 and TRBJ2-3; maybe TRBD1 (5 bases). CDR3 length: 15 amino acids. Per germline, CDR1 SGHNT and CDR2 YYREEE (reference sequence). The CDR3 DNA is TGTGCCAGCAGCTTAGGCAGCAGGAGTACAGGTACGCAGTATTTT. Translation gives CASSLGSRSTGTQYF.

The chain carries TRBV7-9 and TRBJ2-1; TRBD2 might be the D (5 bases). V lost 5 bases to trimming and J lost 12 bases, with 11 bases between them. Germline V gene sequence: CDR1 SEHNR, CDR2 FQNEAQ (reference sequence). The CDR3 runs 11 residues. CDR3 bases: TGTGCCAGCAGCCTAGGACGGGGGCAGTTCTTC. It encodes CASSLGRGQFF.

This clonotype has only a few counts. The chain uses TRBV7-3 and TRBJ1-2; unclear D gene. The CDR3 extends over 15 amino acids. Germline CDR1 reads SGHTA; CDR2 reads FQGTGA. Trimming pared 3 bases from V and 2 bases from J, leaving 13 bases between. CDR3 sequence (DNA): TGTGCCAGCAGCTTGTCGACGACAAAGAACTATGGCTACACCTTC. As protein: CASSLSTTKNYGYTF.

This clonotype occurred many times. This CDR3 is CASSAPTGSGTEAFF. In DNA, the CDR3 is TGTGCCAGCAGCGCGCCGACAGGGTCTGGGACTGAAGCTTTCTTT. The chain combines TRBV9 with TRBJ1-1, with TRBD1 matching 7 bases. V lost 3 bases to trimming and J lost 5 bases; unmatched junction nucleotides: 10. The CDR3 is made up of 15 amino acids. Germline V gene lookup returns CDR1 SGDLS and CDR2 YYNGEE.

This chain joins TRBV24-1 and TRBJ2-7, with D perhaps TRBD2 (6 bases). The CDR3 loop spans 16 amino acids. Germline lookup yields CDR1 KGHDR and CDR2 SFDVKD. The V and J ends lost 1 base and 3 bases respectively, with 15 bases between them. CDR3 nucleotide sequence: TGTGCCACCAGTGATTTCAGGCCGGGGGAAAACTACGAGCAGTACTTC. The encoded protein is CATSDFRPGENYEQYF.